These 9 T cell receptor beta chains were sequenced from one sample in a study of T-cell memory formation after mild COVID-19. TCRdb ran MiXCR on the 5' RACE reads and lists one entry per CDR3 protein. Counted here are some 160,000 distinct CDR3 sequences, over 10% occurring once; the ten biggest clones make up 3.3%. Input material: PBMCs or a T cell subset sorted from them (not recorded which). These receptors were taken from a young man who had mild COVID-19 (a few samples of this study predate the infection). Cell type and time point are not known.

The chain employs TRBV20-1 and TRBJ1-6, with a weak D call TRBD1 (5 bases). In germline, CDR1 is DFQATT, CDR2 SNEGSKA (reference sequence). V was cut by 3 bases and J by 10 bases, with 22 bases left in between. The CDR3 is 16 amino acids. The CDR3 region is CSARRQGGGNWSPLHF. CDR3 coding DNA: TGCAGTGCTAGGCGGCAGGGCGGGGGAAATTGGTCACCCCTCCACTTT.

The chain employs TRBV20-1 and TRBJ2-2; D might be TRBD1 (6 bases). V gave up 4 bases and J gave up 1 base, with 10 bases separating them. CDR3 length: 14 amino acids. From germline, CDR1 is DFQATT and CDR2 SNEGSKA (reference sequence). This CDR3 reads CSATGTKNTGELFF. The CDR3 coding sequence is TGCAGTGCTACCGGGACAAAGAACACCGGGGAGCTGTTTTTT.

This clonotype was picked up a small number of times. The chain combines TRBV9 with TRBJ2-1, with D maybe TRBD2 (6 bases). The length of the CDR3 is 15 residues. Germline CDR1 and CDR2: SGDLS and YYNGEE. Between the trimmed V and J ends, which lost 4 bases and 4 bases, there was a span of 15 bases. Here the CDR3 DNA reads TGTGCCAGCAGCCCTGGGACTTCCGAGTACAATGAGCAGTTCTTC. Its translation: CASSPGTSEYNEQFF.

This clonotype occurred a few times. The chain joins TRBV4-2 to TRBJ1-1; no clear D. V shed 4 bases and J shed 4 bases, with 22 bases lying between them. This CDR3 contains 17 residues. CDR1 is LGHNA, CDR2 YNFKEQ, per germline. As DNA, the CDR3 is TGTGCCAGCAGCCCCGGACTCCGAGGAAGGGTAGGCACTGAAGCTTTCTTT. Protein sequence: CASSPGLRGRVGTEAFF.

This clonotype was found a few times. The chain has TRBV7-2 and TRBJ1-6; D is unresolved. Between the trimmed V and J ends, which lost 5 bases and 8 bases, there was a span of 13 bases. The CDR3 runs 14 residues. Germline CDR1 and CDR2: SGHTA and FQGNSA. The CDR3 DNA is TGTGCCAGCAGCCCCGGGAACATGTATTCACCCCTCCACTTT. It encodes CASSPGNMYSPLHF.

V usage is TRBV30 and J usage is TRBJ2-7; TRBD2 is a possible D gene (5 bases). CDR3 size: 12 residues. Germline CDR1 is GTSNPN and CDR2 is SVGIG (reference sequence). V was trimmed by 2 bases and J by 4 bases, leaving 9 bases between them. This chain's CDR3 is CAWSTRGYEQYF. CDR3 sequence (DNA): TGTGCCTGGAGTACCCGGGGTTACGAGCAGTACTTC.

This chain uses TRBV5-1 with TRBJ2-1, with TRBD2 matching over 7 bases. CDR3 length equals 14 residues. Germline assignment: CDR1 SGHRS and CDR2 YFSETQ. J was trimmed by 10 bases and V by 4 bases; bases with no gene match: 11. The CDR3 region has the DNA TGCGCCAGCAGCCCGGAGGGAGGGCGCTTCGAGCAGTTCTTC. This codes for CASSPEGGRFEQFF.

This chain uses TRBV7-2 with TRBJ2-1; D is possibly TRBD1 (6 bases). Germline assignment: CDR1 SGHTA and CDR2 FQGNSA. This CDR3 is built from 16 residues. V was clipped by 1 base and J by 1 base, with 11 bases between them. Written as DNA, the CDR3 is TGTGCCAGCAGCTTAGTCTTGGGGGCGTCCTACAATGAGCAGTTCTTC. Translated, it gives CASSLVLGASYNEQFF. The full variable domain, with the rest looked up from reference TRBV7-2 and TRBJ2-1, is GAGVSQSPSNKVTEKGKDVELRCDPISGHTALYWYRQSLGQGLEFLIYFQGNSAPDKSGLPSDRFSAERTGGSVSTLTIQRTQQEDSAVYLCASSLVLGASYNEQFFGPGTRLTVL.

This clonotype appeared a few times. The chain links TRBV7-2 to TRBJ2-5; 12 nucleotides agree with TRBD2. Trimming cost V 4 bases and J 5 bases; bases outside gene matches: 5. CDR1 is SGHTA, CDR2 FQGNSA, per germline. This CDR3 is built from 15 residues. The CDR3 loop is CASSWRTSGAETQYF. CDR3 coding DNA: TGTGCCAGCAGCTGGAGGACTAGCGGGGCGGAGACCCAGTACTTC.